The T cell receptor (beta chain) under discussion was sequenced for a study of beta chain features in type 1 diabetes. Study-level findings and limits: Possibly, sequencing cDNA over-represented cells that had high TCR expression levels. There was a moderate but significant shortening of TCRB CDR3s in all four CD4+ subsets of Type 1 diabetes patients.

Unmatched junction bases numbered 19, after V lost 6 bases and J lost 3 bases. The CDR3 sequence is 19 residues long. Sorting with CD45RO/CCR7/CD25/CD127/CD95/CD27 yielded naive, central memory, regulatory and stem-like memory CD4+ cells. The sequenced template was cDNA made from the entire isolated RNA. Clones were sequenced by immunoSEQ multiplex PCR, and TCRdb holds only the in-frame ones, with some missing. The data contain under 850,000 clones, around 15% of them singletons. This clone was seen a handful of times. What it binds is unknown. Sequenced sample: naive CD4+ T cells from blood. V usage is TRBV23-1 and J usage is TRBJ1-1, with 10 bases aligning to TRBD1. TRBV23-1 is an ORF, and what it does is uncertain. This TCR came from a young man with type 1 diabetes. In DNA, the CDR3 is TGCGCCAGCAGGCCTGACAGGGGGCGCGAGAAAGAAGGGGACACTGAAGCTTTCTTT. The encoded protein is CASRPDRGREKEGDTEAFF.